The 28 T cell receptor beta chains given below trace back to one sample, sequenced in a study of blood T cells in healthy people across ages. The second PCR ran 7 to 11 cycles with a sample-barcoded 5' primer and J-beta primers. Each CDR3 protein gets one entry after TCRdb re-called the 5' RACE reads with MiXCR. The sample holds some 1,800,000 distinct CDR3 sequences, 35% to 50% seen once. The sample taken for sequencing was blood. All receptors come from a human donor in good health.

This clonotype was recorded only once. The genes are TRBV21-1 and TRBJ1-2. TRBV21-1 is a known pseudogene. This CDR3 is 15 amino acids long. As DNA, the CDR3 is TGTGCCAGCCCCTTAAGTGGACCGAATAACTATGGCTACACCTTC. This translates into CASPLSGPNNYGYTF.

The table lists this clonotype with a few counts. This rearrangement joins TRBV20-1 to TRBJ1-4; 7 bases are a match to TRBD1. The length of the CDR3 is 14 residues. In germline, CDR1 is DFQATT, CDR2 SNEGSKA (reference sequence). V lost 6 bases, J lost 5 bases, and 9 bases stayed unmatched. The CDR3 loop is CSAIEDRPNEKLFF. CDR3 DNA sequence: TGCAGTGCCATAGAGGACAGGCCCAATGAAAAACTGTTTTTT.

There are a few counts of this clonotype. V and J are TRBV5-1 and TRBJ2-7; the D gene is possibly TRBD1 (7 bases). CDR3 length equals 16 residues. The V end was cut by 3 bases, the J end by 2 bases, with 18 bases between. Germline V CDR1 and CDR2: SGHRS, YFSETQ. The CDR3 coding sequence is TGCGCCAGCAGCTGGGTTAGACAGGGAGGCACCTACGAGCAGTACTTC. The encoded protein is CASSWVRQGGTYEQYF.

This clonotype was found a few times. V and J are TRBV12-3 or TRBV12-4 and TRBJ2-4, with D unresolved. CDR3 length equals 15 residues. Between the trimmed V and J ends, which lost 3 bases and 0 bases, there was a span of 9 bases. The CDR3 loop is CASSFGWSAKNIQYF. Written as DNA, the CDR3 is TGTGCCAGCAGTTTTGGGTGGTCAGCCAAAAACATTCAGTACTTC.

The table lists this clonotype with many counts. V gene TRBV24-1 combines with J gene TRBJ2-1; D gene uncertain. The V gene's germline CDR1 is KGHDR and CDR2 SFDVKD. The CDR3 loop spans 13 amino acids. Trimming shortened V by 6 bases and J by 2 bases, and 7 bases separated the two germline ends. The CDR3: CATSLDPYNEQFF. In nucleotides, the CDR3 is TGTGCCACCAGTTTGGACCCCTACAATGAGCAGTTCTTC.

This clonotype was detected a few times. The V call is TRBV7-2, the J call TRBJ2-7; D remains unclear. Germline-derived CDR1 and CDR2 are SGHTA and FQGNSA. V was pared by 1 base and J by 2 bases, with 12 bases between. The CDR3 totals 15 residues. The CDR3 coding sequence is TGTGCCAGCAGCTTAGTTCAGCAGCCTACCTACGAGCAGTACTTC. Its protein product is CASSLVQQPTYEQYF. Drawing the rest from reference TRBV7-2 and TRBJ2-7, the complete variable domain is GAGVSQSPSNKVTEKGKDVELRCDPISGHTALYWYRQSLGQGLEFLIYFQGNSAPDKSGLPSDRFSAERTGGSVSTLTIQRTQQEDSAVYLCASSLVQQPTYEQYFGPGTRLTVT.

The gene calls are TRBV15 and TRBJ2-1; possible D gene TRBD2, 7 bases. The CDR3 sequence is 14 residues long. The germline CDR1 and CDR2 sequences are LNHNV and YYDKDF (reference sequence). Trimming removed 6 bases from V and 6 bases from J, with 15 bases in between. The CDR3 sequence: CATRLAGASNEQFF. CDR3 nucleotides: TGTGCCACCAGGCTCGCGGGGGCGAGCAATGAGCAGTTCTTC.

This clonotype was found once. The junction departs from the called germline gene at one end, perhaps through a read error. The rearrangement uses TRBV28 and TRBJ1-5; the D is unclear. The CDR3 extends over 15 amino acids. Germline V gives CDR1 MDHEN, CDR2 SYDVKM. The DNA for the CDR3 is TGTGCCAGCACCCCGGCGACCTATAGCAATCAGACCCAGCATTTT. Translation gives CASTPATYSNQTQHF.

Notes on this clonotype: One end of the junction does not line up with germline, which may come from a read error. The chain is built from TRBV4-1 and TRBJ2-3; D not certain. The CDR3 sequence is 16 residues long. Germline-derived CDR1 and CDR2 are MGHRA and YSYEKL. The CDR3 spells CAGSQVPGFYTDTQYF. In DNA, the CDR3 is TGCGCCGGCAGCCAAGTCCCCGGGTTTTACACAGATACGCAGTATTTT.

This clonotype was seen more than once but under ten times. The rearrangement uses TRBV20-1 and TRBJ1-5; TRBD1 is a possible D gene (6 bases). Germline CDR1 is DFQATT and CDR2 is SNEGSKA (reference sequence). V lost 7 bases, J lost 1 base, and 11 bases lay in between. The length of the CDR3 is 13 residues. In nucleotides, the CDR3 is TGCAGTGTTTCCCAGGGGAGCAATCAGCCCCAGCATTTT. Protein sequence: CSVSQGSNQPQHF.

The chain joins TRBV28 to TRBJ1-2; D remains ambiguous. Trimming took 7 bases from V and 6 from J, leaving 18 bases between them. Germline V CDR1 and CDR2: MDHEN, SYDVKM. This CDR3 region has 14 residues. The CDR3: CASTPPGKTHGYTF. The CDR3 DNA follows: TGTGCCAGCACCCCGCCGGGCAAGACGCATGGCTACACCTTC.

This chain joins TRBV9 and TRBJ2-7; the D gene is possibly TRBD1 (7 bases). V was trimmed by 4 bases and J by 2 bases, leaving 13 bases between them. CDR3 size: 14 residues. Germline loops: CDR1 SGDLS, CDR2 YYNGEE. The CDR3 nucleotides read TGTGCCAGCAGCCCGGCGGGACAGCCCTACGAGCAGTACTTC. Amino acids: CASSPAGQPYEQYF.

A few counts support this clonotype. The rearrangement joins TRBV7-8 to TRBJ2-3; D remains ambiguous. CDR3 size: 13 residues. Germline V gene lookup returns CDR1 SGHVS and CDR2 FQNEAQ. V was shortened by 5 bases and J by 6 bases, with 12 bases between the two germline ends. CDR3 protein: CASSLFPTDTQYF. The DNA for the CDR3 is TGTGCCAGCAGCCTATTTCCCACGGATACGCAGTATTTT.

This chain uses TRBV20-1 with TRBJ2-4; D is possibly TRBD1 (5 bases). The V end was cut by 0 bases, the J end by 0 bases, with 15 bases between. The length of the CDR3 is 17 residues. Germline V lookup: CDR1 DFQATT, CDR2 SNEGSKA (reference sequence). This chain's CDR3 is CSARDRQGGTAKNIQYF. CDR3 nucleotide sequence: TGCAGTGCTAGAGATCGGCAGGGTGGAACAGCCAAAAACATTCAGTACTTC.

This rearrangement joins TRBV7-9 to TRBJ1-4; D is unresolved. Per germline, CDR1 SEHNR and CDR2 FQNEAQ (reference sequence). The CDR3 covers 14 residues. Trimming left V 5 bases short and J 0 bases short, with 7 bases between. In nucleotides, the CDR3 is TGTGCCAGCAGCCGGAGGGCAACTAATGAAAAACTGTTTTTT. Translating it yields CASSRRATNEKLFF.

The chain uses TRBV20-1 and TRBJ2-5; perhaps TRBD2 as D (6 bases). V was clipped by 5 bases and J by 5 bases, with 18 bases between them. The CDR3 runs 14 residues. Germline V gene lookup returns CDR1 DFQATT and CDR2 SNEGSKA (reference sequence). The CDR3 region is CSARRLGRAETQYF. DNA for the CDR3: TGCAGTGCTCGTCGACTAGGCCGGGCGGAGACCCAGTACTTC.

This chain connects TRBV5-1 to TRBJ2-7, with TRBD2 as a possible D gene (5 bases). Trimming stripped 4 bases from V and 5 bases from J, with 19 bases between. Germline lookup yields CDR1 SGHRS and CDR2 YFSETQ. CDR3 length: 15 amino acids. The CDR3, as DNA: TGCGCCAGCAGCCCCGGGTTTGTGGGGAGCAACGAGCAGTACTTC. It is translated as CASSPGFVGSNEQYF.

The V and J genes are TRBV20-1 and TRBJ1-5; D is unclear. CDR1 DFQATT and CDR2 SNEGSKA come from the germline V gene (reference sequence). The CDR3 is made up of 13 amino acids. Trimming pared 6 bases from V and 8 bases from J, leaving 17 bases between. The CDR3 region has the DNA TGCAGTGCCCGAAAATTCGTCGGGGAGCCCCAGCATTTT. It is translated as CSARKFVGEPQHF.

This clonotype showed up just a few times. This rearrangement joins TRBV7-2 to TRBJ2-7, with a weak D call TRBD2 (7 bases). The CDR3 is made up of 16 amino acids. CDR1 and CDR2 from the germline V gene are SGHTA and FQGNSA. The V and J ends lost 1 base and 3 bases respectively, with 16 bases between them. The chain's CDR3 is CASSLGGAGAFYEQYF. The CDR3 nucleotides are TGTGCCAGCAGCTTAGGAGGGGCGGGGGCTTTCTACGAGCAGTACTTC.

V gene TRBV20-1 combines with J gene TRBJ2-7, with 9 bases aligning to TRBD2. This CDR3 has 13 residues. Losses at the gene ends were 5 bases for V and 3 bases for J; bases not matched to a gene: 5. Germline V gene data show CDR1 as DFQATT and CDR2 as SNEGSKA (reference sequence). CDR3 region: CSAARGGGYEQYF. DNA for the CDR3: TGCAGTGCTGCGCGCGGGGGGGGCTACGAGCAGTACTTC.

CDR3 sequence reads: CSARVQWEQFF. The CDR3 DNA follows: TGCAGTGCTAGAGTCCAATGGGAGCAGTTCTTC. The rearrangement links TRBV20-1 to TRBJ2-1; D not resolved. Germline-derived CDR1 and CDR2 are DFQATT and SNEGSKA (reference sequence). V was clipped by 1 base and J by 10 bases, with 8 bases between them. The CDR3 extends over 11 amino acids.

This chain connects TRBV6-2 or TRBV6-3 to TRBJ2-3; maybe TRBD2 (7 bases). The CDR3 consists of 15 residues. The V end was cut by 6 bases, the J end by 1 base, with 14 bases between. CDR1 is MNHEY, CDR2 SVGEGT, per germline. CDR3 nucleotides: TGTGCCAGCAGACACCGGGGGGCCGGCACAGATACGCAGTATTTT. Translation: CASRHRGAGTDTQYF.

Comments on this clonotype: This may be a read error, as it is one base from a much larger clone. The chain employs TRBV29-1 and TRBJ1-2, with TRBD1 identical over 9 bases. J gave up 12 bases and V 6 bases, and 11 bases lay outside the gene matches. Germline loops: CDR1 SQVTM, CDR2 ANQGSEA. CDR3 length: 12 amino acids. CDR3 protein: CSVDGQGISHTF. In DNA, the CDR3 is TGCAGCGTGGATGGACAGGGGATTAGCCACACCTTC.

This clonotype has a handful of counts. The V gene is TRBV5-5, the J gene TRBJ2-3; D not resolved. V was trimmed by 4 bases and J by 5 bases, leaving 11 bases between them. The CDR3 has 13 amino acids. Looked up from germline, CDR1 is SGHKS and CDR2 is YYEKEE (reference sequence). This CDR3 reads CASSPAWGDTQYF. The CDR3 DNA reads as TGTGCCAGCAGCCCAGCATGGGGAGATACGCAGTATTTT.

This clonotype has a handful of counts. This chain uses TRBV7-9 with TRBJ2-5; 8 bases match TRBD1. The CDR3 loop spans 14 amino acids. Per germline, CDR1 SEHNR and CDR2 FQNEAQ (reference sequence). V lost 5 bases and J lost 0; bases outside the gene matches: 2. In DNA form, the CDR3 reads TGTGCCAGCAGCACGGACAGGGACCAAGAGACCCAGTACTTC. It encodes CASSTDRDQETQYF.

This clonotype has a handful of counts. This chain uses TRBV7-2 with TRBJ1-2; D is undetermined. There are 13 residues in the CDR3. The germline V gene encodes CDR1 SGHTA and CDR2 FQGNSA. Trimming removed 6 bases at V and 5 bases at J, with 13 bases between. As DNA, the CDR3 is TGTGCCAGCAGTTTGCTCCGGGTTTATGGCTACACCTTC. Translated, it gives CASSLLRVYGYTF. Full variable domain (rest looked up from reference TRBV7-2 and TRBJ1-2): GAGVSQSPSNKVTEKGKDVELRCDPISGHTALYWYRQSLGQGLEFLIYFQGNSAPDKSGLPSDRFSAERTGGSVSTLTIQRTQQEDSAVYLCASSLLRVYGYTFGSGTRLTVV.

A few counts support this clonotype. The chain carries TRBV7-9 and TRBJ2-3, with TRBD2 matching 9 bases. Germline values: CDR1 SEHNR, CDR2 FQNEAQ (reference sequence). The CDR3 extends over 17 amino acids. V lost 10 bases and J lost 0; bases outside the gene matches: 14. CDR3 DNA sequence: TGTGCCACCCTCCATGGGCTAGCGGGGTTTAGCACAGATACGCAGTATTTT. Translated, it gives CATLHGLAGFSTDTQYF.

This sequence joins TRBV4-1 and TRBJ1-1; no clear D. The CDR3 has 13 residues. Trimming removed 8 bases from V and 4 bases from J, with 14 bases in between. Germline assignment: CDR1 MGHRA and CDR2 YSYEKL. The CDR3: CASGRGGSTEAFF. CDR3 DNA: TGCGCCAGCGGACGTGGAGGTAGCACTGAAGCTTTCTTT.